The 20 T cell receptor beta chains presented below share a single source sample, sequenced in a study of cytomegalovirus exposure and HLA in healthy donors. The PCR contained 60 Vbeta and 13 Jbeta primers. The data were produced by immunoSEQ multiplex PCR, yet TCRdb's version contains in-frame clones alone and is incomplete. The sample's table shows about 130,000 clones. Sequencing was carried out using PBMCs. All receptors derive from a man between 40 and 49 years old in good health and CMV-seronegative.

V gene TRBV11-3 combines with J gene TRBJ2-3, with a possible D match to TRBD2 (5 bases). Per the germline V gene, CDR1 is SGHNT and CDR2 is YENEEA. V was pared by 5 bases and J by 4 bases, with 19 bases between. The CDR3 length is 16 residues. The CDR3 loop reads CASSTRTGFGADTQYF. CDR3 DNA: TGTGCCAGCAGCACCAGGACCGGATTCGGGGCAGATACGCAGTATTTT.

The chain recombines TRBV6-6 with TRBJ2-1; 8 nucleotides align to TRBD2. This CDR3 comprises 16 residues. J was trimmed by 1 base and V by 4 bases; bases with no gene match: 6. Germline CDR1 is MNHNY and CDR2 is SVGAGI (reference sequence). This CDR3 is CASSSRVAGSYNEQFF. The DNA for the CDR3 is TGTGCCAGCAGTTCCAGGGTAGCGGGATCCTACAATGAGCAGTTCTTC.

The chain couples TRBV25-1 to TRBJ1-1; D uncertain. Germline V gives CDR1 MGHDK, CDR2 SYGVNS. Trimming cost V 0 bases and J 7 bases, with 9 bases left between them. This CDR3 has 13 amino acids. DNA of the CDR3: TGTGCCAGCAGTGAATATTTTGCGGGTGAAGCTTTCTTT. This sequence encodes CASSEYFAGEAFF. Supplemented by reference TRBV25-1 and TRBJ1-1, the full variable domain reads EADIYQTPRYLVIGTGKKITLECSQTMGHDKMYWYQQDPGMELHLIHYSYGVNSTEKGDLSSESTVSRIRTEHFPLTLESARPSHTSQYLCASSEYFAGEAFFGQGTRLTVV.

J is TRBJ2-7 and V is TRBV2; TRBD2 aligns across 10 bases. The CDR3 runs 13 residues. The V and J ends lost 6 bases and 3 bases, in that order; junction bases with no gene match: 2. Per the germline V gene, CDR1 is SNHLY and CDR2 is FYNNEI. As DNA, the CDR3 is TGTGCCAGCAGAACTAGCGGGATCTACGAGCAGTACTTC. Protein product: CASRTSGIYEQYF.

The V gene is TRBV10-1, the J gene TRBJ2-7; 10 bases are a match to TRBD1. The V gene's germline CDR1 is WNHNN and CDR2 SYGVQD (reference sequence). The ends lost 6 bases at V and 2 bases at J; junction bases unmatched: 7. This CDR3 contains 15 residues. The CDR3 region is CASSLGQGGTYEQYF. The CDR3 bases are TGCGCCAGCAGCCTCGGACAGGGGGGCACCTACGAGCAGTACTTC.

V usage is TRBV10-3 and J usage is TRBJ2-3; D is possibly TRBD1 (6 bases). There are 14 residues in the CDR3. Trimming pared 6 bases from V and 4 bases from J, leaving 14 bases between. Looked up from germline, CDR1 is ENHRY and CDR2 is SYGVKD. CDR3 nucleotides: TGTGCCATCAGAGAAACAGGGCGCGCAGATACGCAGTATTTT. It specifies CAIRETGRADTQYF.

V gene TRBV11-2 combines with J gene TRBJ2-1; D might be TRBD2 (6 bases). Germline CDR1 reads SGHAT; CDR2 reads FQNNGV. V was trimmed by 1 base and J by 5 bases, leaving 12 bases between them. The CDR3 covers 15 residues. This CDR3 reads CASSLVAGRNNEQFF. In DNA, the CDR3 is TGTGCCAGCAGCTTAGTTGCAGGGAGGAACAATGAGCAGTTCTTC.

This chain connects TRBV7-8 to TRBJ2-7; TRBD2 matches 12 bases. Germline assignment: CDR1 SGHVS and CDR2 FQNEAQ. There are 15 residues in the CDR3. With V trimmed by 1 base and J by 2 bases, 0 bases remained unmatched. DNA for the CDR3: TGTGCCAGCAGCTTAGGGACTAGCGGGACCTACGAGCAGTACTTC. It codes for CASSLGTSGTYEQYF.

The chain recombines TRBV2 with TRBJ1-1; D may be TRBD1 (5 bases). This CDR3 is built from 15 residues. Germline loops: CDR1 SNHLY, CDR2 FYNNEI. Trimming took 6 bases from V and 5 from J, leaving 19 bases between them. CDR3 nucleotides: TGTGCCAGCAGCCCCCTGTCCACCCGGGGGACTGAAGCTTTCTTT. It translates to CASSPLSTRGTEAFF.

This rearrangement joins TRBV2 to TRBJ1-5; a weak D match, TRBD1 (6 bases). The V gene lost 7 bases and the J gene lost 3 bases, with 10 bases spanning the gap. Germline V lookup: CDR1 SNHLY, CDR2 FYNNEI. The CDR3 sequence is 13 residues long. CDR3 DNA: TGTGCCAGCATTGGACAGTCCAATCAGCCCCAGCATTTT. It codes for CASIGQSNQPQHF.

The J gene is TRBJ1-2, the V gene TRBV6-5, with 10 bases aligning to TRBD1. With 4 bases clipped from V and 6 bases from J, the junction kept 5 bases outside the gene matches. Germline V lookup: CDR1 MNHEY, CDR2 SVGAGI. The CDR3 is 14 residues long. In DNA, the CDR3 is TGTGCCAGCAGTTCCGGGGACAGGGGCGATGGCTACACCTTC. This sequence encodes CASSSGDRGDGYTF.

The CDR3 coding sequence is TGTGCCAGCAGCCCCAGGGAGGGATTAGGGAACACTGAAGCTTTCTTT. It specifies CASSPREGLGNTEAFF. This rearrangement joins TRBV7-2 to TRBJ1-1, with D tentatively TRBD1 (5 bases). The V gene's germline CDR1 is SGHTA and CDR2 FQGNSA. CDR3 size: 16 residues. V lost 5 bases and J lost 1, with 17 bases in between.

The J gene is TRBJ2-1, the V gene TRBV5-4, with 13 bases that match TRBD2. Germline-derived CDR1 and CDR2 are SGHNT and YYREEE (reference sequence). This CDR3 has 16 residues. J gave up 8 bases and V 2 bases, and 7 bases lay outside the gene matches. The CDR3: CASSFGRTSGSDEQFF. In DNA form, the CDR3 reads TGTGCCAGCAGCTTCGGGAGGACTAGCGGGAGTGATGAGCAGTTCTTC.

In DNA, the CDR3 is TGTGCCAGTAGTATCACAGGTTCTGGGGCCAACGTCCTGACTTTC. Translating gives CASSITGSGANVLTF. The gene calls are TRBV19 and TRBJ2-6; D is perhaps TRBD1 (5 bases). CDR3 length equals 15 residues. Trimming removed 3 bases from V and 1 base from J, with 7 bases in between. Germline values: CDR1 LNHDA, CDR2 SQIVND (reference sequence). The whole variable domain, filled in from reference TRBV19 and TRBJ2-6, reads DGGITQSPKYLFRKEGQNVTLSCEQNLNHDAMYWYRQDPGQGLRLIYYSQIVNDFQKGDIAEGYSVSREKKESFPLTVTSAQKNPTAFYLCASSITGSGANVLTFGAGSRLTVL.

The chain joins TRBV4-3 to TRBJ2-7; the D gene is possibly TRBD2 (5 bases). The CDR3 sequence is 16 residues long. CDR1 is LGHNA, CDR2 YSLEER, per germline. V lost 3 bases, J lost 1 base, and 16 bases lay in between. The CDR3 sequence: CASSQALAGMSYEQYF. Written as DNA, the CDR3 is TGCGCCAGCAGCCAGGCCTTAGCCGGGATGTCCTACGAGCAGTACTTC.

The V and J genes are TRBV6-5 and TRBJ1-5; tentative D call: TRBD1 (5 bases). V was trimmed by 6 bases and J by 1 base, leaving 10 bases between them. The CDR3 runs to 14 residues. Germline CDR1 and CDR2: MNHEY and SVGAGI. CDR3 protein: CASRAGLSNQPQHF. Here the CDR3 DNA reads TGTGCCAGCAGGGCGGGACTGAGCAATCAGCCCCAGCATTTT.

This rearrangement joins TRBV19 to TRBJ1-4; maybe TRBD1 (6 bases). V was cut by 8 bases and J by 3 bases, with 16 bases left in between. The CDR3 extends over 15 amino acids. Germline lookup yields CDR1 LNHDA and CDR2 SQIVND (reference sequence). The CDR3 bases are TGTGCCAGTGGTCGACAGGACAGAGCTAATGAAAAACTGTTTTTT. Amino acid sequence: CASGRQDRANEKLFF. The variable domain in full, completed from reference TRBV19 and TRBJ1-4, reads DGGITQSPKYLFRKEGQNVTLSCEQNLNHDAMYWYRQDPGQGLRLIYYSQIVNDFQKGDIAEGYSVSREKKESFPLTVTSAQKNPTAFYLCASGRQDRANEKLFFGSGTQLSVL.

The V and J genes are TRBV28 and TRBJ1-1; no reliable D call. The CDR3 has 13 amino acids. Deletions cut 7 bases from V and 3 bases from J, with 12 bases between. From germline, CDR1 is MDHEN and CDR2 SYDVKM. The CDR3 protein is CASIKGSDTEAFF. The CDR3 bases are TGTGCCAGCATTAAGGGTAGCGACACTGAAGCTTTCTTT.

The rearrangement links TRBV5-1 to TRBJ1-2; D uncertain. The germline V gene has CDR1 SGHRS and CDR2 YFSETQ. The CDR3 contains 14 residues. V shed 4 bases and J shed 2 bases, with 12 bases lying between them. The CDR3 DNA reads TGCGCCAGCAGCCCCCGGGTCCAGAACTATGGCTACACCTTC. Protein: CASSPRVQNYGYTF.

V usage is TRBV6-5 and J usage is TRBJ1-1; 10 nucleotides agree with TRBD1. The V segment lost 6 bases and the J segment 7 bases; nucleotides outside the gene matches: 5. The length of the CDR3 is 13 residues. Per the germline V gene, CDR1 is MNHEY and CDR2 is SVGAGI. The CDR3 sequence is CASRTGGENEAFF. CDR3 DNA sequence: TGTGCCAGCAGGACAGGGGGCGAGAATGAAGCTTTCTTT.